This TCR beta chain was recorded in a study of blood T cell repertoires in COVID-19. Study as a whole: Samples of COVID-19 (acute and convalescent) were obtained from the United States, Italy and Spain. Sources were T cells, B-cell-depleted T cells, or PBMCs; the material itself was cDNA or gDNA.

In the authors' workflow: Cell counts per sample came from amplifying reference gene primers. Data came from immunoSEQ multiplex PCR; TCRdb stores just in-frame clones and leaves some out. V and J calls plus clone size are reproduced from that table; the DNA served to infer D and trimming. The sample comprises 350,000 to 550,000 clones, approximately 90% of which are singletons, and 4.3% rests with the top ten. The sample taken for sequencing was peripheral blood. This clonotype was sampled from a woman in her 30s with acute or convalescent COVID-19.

The DNA for the CDR3 is TGTGCAAGTCGCCTGGGAGTACGATGGCAGTTCTTC. Protein sequence: CASRLGVRWQFF. The chain is built from TRBV12-2 and TRBJ2-1; the table's TRBD2 call for D was not verified on the DNA. TRBV12-2 corresponds to a pseudogene. The CDR3 has 12 amino acids.